Shown below are 27 T cell receptor beta chains from a single sample sequenced in a study of identical twins. TCRdb processed the 5' RACE reads anew with MiXCR; each CDR3 protein has one entry. The data show some 1,600,000 distinct CDR3 sequences, with about 32% seen just once and 0.25% to 0.3% held by the top ten. The sequenced material came from cord blood. Receptors originate from a newborn girl in good health.

This clonotype has a count of ten or more. The V call is TRBV29-1, the J call TRBJ2-1, with D possibly being TRBD2 (5 bases). The CDR3 runs to 12 residues. The V gene lost 4 bases and the J gene lost 5 bases, with 9 bases spanning the gap. Germline V gene sequence: CDR1 SQVTM, CDR2 ANQGSEA. CDR3 coding DNA: TGCAGCGTTGTTTGGAGGCACAATGAGCAGTTCTTC. Translation: CSVVWRHNEQFF.

The gene calls are TRBV6-6 and TRBJ1-6; no clear D gene. Germline V gives CDR1 MNHNY, CDR2 SVGAGI (reference sequence). This CDR3 comprises 11 residues. Trimming removed 8 bases at V and 12 bases at J, with 11 bases between. The DNA of the CDR3 is TGTGCCAGCGGGAAAGGGTTACCCCTCCACTTT. Translation gives CASGKGLPLHF.

J is TRBJ2-1 and V is TRBV7-8; 8 bases are a match to TRBD2. Germline values: CDR1 SGHVS, CDR2 FQNEAQ. The CDR3 sequence is 18 residues long. V was pared by 4 bases and J by 4 bases, with 15 bases of the junction left unmatched. Here the CDR3 DNA reads TGTGCCAGCAGCTGGGGAATCAAGCGGGGGAAGGGATACAATGAGCAGTTCTTC. Protein: CASSWGIKRGKGYNEQFF.

This clonotype came up a few times. The V and J genes are TRBV3-1 and TRBJ2-6, with 9 bases aligning to TRBD1. CDR1 LGHDT and CDR2 YNNKEL come from the germline V gene (reference sequence). V lost 3 bases, J lost 2 bases, and 5 bases stayed unmatched. The CDR3 sequence is 17 residues long. CDR3 DNA: TGTGCCAGCAGCCAGGGGGACAGGGCGCCTGGGGCCAACGTCCTGACTTTC. Translation gives CASSQGDRAPGANVLTF.

The CDR3: CASSLPGQGATYGYTF. In nucleotides, the CDR3 is TGTGCCAGCAGCTTACCGGGACAGGGGGCTACCTATGGCTACACCTTC. The V call is TRBV11-2, the J call TRBJ1-2; 12 bases align to TRBD1. V was clipped by 2 bases and J by 4 bases; unmatched bases: 5. This CDR3 spans 16 amino acids. CDR1 and CDR2 (germline): SGHAT, FQNNGV.

The chain uses TRBV5-1 and TRBJ2-5; either TRBD1 or TRBD2 may supply D (7 bases each). The CDR3 runs 14 residues. Trimming stripped 5 bases from V and 11 bases from J, with 22 bases between. Germline V gene sequence: CDR1 SGHRS, CDR2 YFSETQ. The CDR3 here is CASSGTGEGNEQYF. The CDR3 nucleotides read TGCGCCAGCAGTGGCACAGGGGAGGGAAATGAGCAGTACTTC.

V usage is TRBV20-1 and J usage is TRBJ2-7; D unclear. V was trimmed by 1 base and J by 0 bases, leaving 10 bases between them. Germline V CDR1 and CDR2: DFQATT, SNEGSKA (reference sequence). CDR3 length: 14 amino acids. CDR3 in amino acids: CSARAPAPSYEQYF. CDR3 bases: TGCAGTGCTAGAGCGCCCGCCCCCTCCTACGAGCAGTACTTC.

This clonotype was seen a few times. This sequence joins TRBV28 and TRBJ1-2; 7 bases map to TRBD1. The V and J ends lost 3 bases and 3 bases, in that order; junction bases with no gene match: 4. The CDR3 runs 14 residues. The germline V gene has CDR1 MDHEN and CDR2 SYDVKM. CDR3 DNA: TGTGCCAGCAGTTTCCAGGGGGTAGACTATGGCTACACCTTC. This encodes CASSFQGVDYGYTF.

The chain couples TRBV5-5 to TRBJ1-2; D is undetermined. Trimming shortened V by 1 base and J by 6 bases, and 10 bases separated the two germline ends. The CDR3 has 13 residues. Germline V gene data show CDR1 as SGHKS and CDR2 as YYEKEE (reference sequence). CDR3 protein: CASSLLPENGYTF. For the CDR3, the DNA is TGTGCCAGCAGCTTGCTCCCGGAGAATGGCTACACCTTC.

The chain links TRBV20-1 to TRBJ1-1; D not certain. Germline V gene sequence: CDR1 DFQATT, CDR2 SNEGSKA (reference sequence). CDR3 length: 13 amino acids. Trimming cost V 0 bases and J 1 base, with 6 bases left between them. This CDR3 reads CSARESGNTEAFF. DNA of the CDR3: TGCAGTGCTAGAGAGAGCGGGAACACTGAAGCTTTCTTT.

In this sample, this clonotype turned up a few times. V usage is TRBV20-1 and J usage is TRBJ1-1; D is unresolved. Between the trimmed V and J ends, which lost 2 bases and 2 bases, there was a span of 9 bases. In germline, CDR1 is DFQATT, CDR2 SNEGSKA (reference sequence). The CDR3 has 13 residues. The CDR3 DNA reads TGCAGTGCTAGACGGGTGGTTAACACTGAAGCTTTCTTT. Its protein is CSARRVVNTEAFF.

This clonotype was observed a few times. V gene TRBV11-2 combines with J gene TRBJ1-1; 8 nucleotides match TRBD1. Per germline, CDR1 SGHAT and CDR2 FQNNGV. CDR3 size: 15 residues. V lost 5 bases, J lost 1 base, and 6 bases stayed unmatched. The CDR3 spells CASSPRQGKNTEAFF. The DNA of the CDR3 is TGTGCCAGCAGCCCCCGACAGGGGAAGAACACTGAAGCTTTCTTT. The full variable domain, its missing parts supplied by reference TRBV11-2 and TRBJ1-1, is EAGVAQSPRYKIIEKRQSVAFWCNPISGHATLYWYQQILGQGPKLLIQFQNNGVVDDSQLPKDRFSAERLKGVDSTLKIQPAKLEDSAVYLCASSPRQGKNTEAFFGQGTRLTVV.

V gene TRBV7-9 combines with J gene TRBJ2-1, with 7 bases identical to TRBD2. Germline CDR1 SEHNR, CDR2 FQNEAQ (reference sequence). Trimming at V came to 6 bases and at J to 2 bases, leaving 7 bases not matched to a gene. CDR3 size: 15 residues. The chain's CDR3 is CASSRQAGTYNEQFF. CDR3 in DNA: TGTGCCAGCAGTCGCCAAGCGGGGACCTACAATGAGCAGTTCTTC.

In its sample, this clonotype was seen a few times. The chain is built from TRBV5-1 and TRBJ2-7; 7 bases line up with TRBD1. V was clipped by 2 bases and J by 2 bases; unmatched bases: 13. Germline-derived CDR1 and CDR2 are SGHRS and YFSETQ. There are 17 residues in the CDR3. CDR3 protein: CASSLNFRQGGTYEQYF. The CDR3 nucleotides read TGCGCCAGCAGCTTAAACTTTAGACAGGGCGGAACCTACGAGCAGTACTTC.

This clonotype appeared a few times. The chain combines TRBV20-1 with TRBJ2-3; TRBD2 agrees at 11 bases. The CDR3 consists of 14 residues. Germline CDR1 DFQATT, CDR2 SNEGSKA (reference sequence). Unmatched junction bases numbered 7, after V lost 6 bases and J lost 5 bases. The DNA for the CDR3 is TGCAGTGCGCTACTAGCGGGAGCTATAGATACGCAGTATTTT. Translating it yields CSALLAGAIDTQYF.

This rearrangement joins TRBV28 to TRBJ2-7, with TRBD2 matching over 14 bases. V was clipped by 3 bases and J by 1 base; unmatched bases: 5. CDR3 length: 17 amino acids. Germline V gives CDR1 MDHEN, CDR2 SYDVKM. This chain's CDR3 is CASSFPTSGRVSYEQYF. CDR3 bases: TGTGCCAGCAGTTTTCCGACTAGCGGGAGGGTTTCCTACGAGCAGTACTTC.

Only a few counts were recorded for this clonotype. The chain links TRBV20-1 to TRBJ1-4; D possibly corresponds to TRBD1 (6 bases). V was trimmed by 6 bases and J by 6 bases, leaving 14 bases between them. Germline CDR1 is DFQATT and CDR2 is SNEGSKA (reference sequence). This CDR3 region has 13 residues. The CDR3 DNA reads as TGCAGTGCACATCGGGGGCGTGATGAAAAACTGTTTTTT. This encodes CSAHRGRDEKLFF.

This clonotype was counted a few times. The chain joins TRBV6-6 to TRBJ1-5, with TRBD1 matching 12 bases. CDR3 length equals 16 residues. With V trimmed by 2 bases and J by 7 bases, 6 bases remained unmatched. Germline V gene lookup returns CDR1 MNHNY and CDR2 SVGAGI (reference sequence). CDR3 DNA sequence: TGTGCCAGCAGTTACGGGGGACAGGGGGCGCGGCAGCCCCAGCATTTT. Residues: CASSYGGQGARQPQHF.

This clonotype occurred a few times. The chain couples TRBV27 to TRBJ2-7; D perhaps matches TRBD1 (5 bases). The germline CDR1 and CDR2 sequences are MNHEY and SMNVEV (reference sequence). The ends were cut back, 8 bases at V and 2 bases at J, with 16 bases in the middle. This CDR3 has 14 residues. CDR3 coding DNA: TGTGCCAGCGGAATCGCGGACACGGCCTACGAGCAGTACTTC. This gives the protein CASGIADTAYEQYF.

The chain combines TRBV12-3 or TRBV12-4 with TRBJ2-4; 7 bases line up with TRBD1. The J call may not be correct, given that the DNA end is closer to TRBJ2-5. The CDR3 covers 13 residues. This CDR3 reads CASSGDREETQYF. CDR3 in DNA: TGTGCCAGCAGTGGCGACAGGGAGGAGACCCAGTACTTC.

The rearrangement uses TRBV25-1 and TRBJ1-1, with TRBD1 matching 7 bases. Germline V gene data show CDR1 as MGHDK and CDR2 as SYGVNS. The CDR3 has 14 amino acids. V dropped 1 base and J dropped 1; count of bases not matched to a gene: 0. The CDR3 region is CASSEWTGNTEAFF. The CDR3 DNA sequence: TGTGCCAGCAGTGAATGGACAGGGAACACTGAAGCTTTCTTT.

The genes are TRBV10-3 and TRBJ2-7; D is possibly TRBD2 (5 bases). From germline, CDR1 is ENHRY and CDR2 SYGVKD. There are 11 residues in the CDR3. V was pared by 10 bases and J by 0 bases, with 7 bases between. DNA of the CDR3: TGTGCCACCGAGGGCTCCTACGAGCAGTACTTC. Amino acid sequence: CATEGSYEQYF.

In this sample, this clonotype turned up a few times. J is TRBJ2-7 and V is TRBV2; D may be TRBD2 (6 bases). The CDR3 is 15 residues long. Germline V gene lookup returns CDR1 SNHLY and CDR2 FYNNEI. V lost 6 bases and J 4 bases, leaving 19 bases between the germline ends. CDR3 loop: CASRELALGGYEQYF. The CDR3 DNA is TGTGCCAGCAGGGAGCTAGCGCTCGGTGGTTACGAGCAGTACTTC.

V usage is TRBV5-1 and J usage is TRBJ2-2; possibly TRBD2 for D (6 bases). CDR1 and CDR2 from the germline V gene are SGHRS and YFSETQ. There are 14 residues in the CDR3. Trimming shortened V by 5 bases and J by 4 bases, and 12 bases separated the two germline ends. Here the CDR3 reads CASSFRRATGELFF. Written as DNA, the CDR3 is TGCGCCAGCAGTTTCAGGAGGGCCACCGGGGAGCTGTTTTTT.

Concerning this clonotype: The CDR3 carries no conserved terminal phenylalanine or tryptophan, so it likely arises from a read error. The J gene is TRBJ2-1, the V gene TRBV20-1; 10 positions agree with TRBD2. Looked up from germline, CDR1 is DFQATT and CDR2 is SNEGSKA (reference sequence). The CDR3 covers 15 residues. Here the CDR3 DNA reads TGCAATGCTTTAGCGGGAGGAGTCTCCTACAATGAGCAGTTCATC. It codes for CNALAGGVSYNEQFI.

The chain carries TRBV20-1 and TRBJ2-3; 12 bases align to TRBD2. The CDR3 contains 15 residues. The V segment lost 4 bases and the J segment 1 base; nucleotides outside the gene matches: 3. Germline V lookup: CDR1 DFQATT, CDR2 SNEGSKA (reference sequence). CDR3 protein: CSATRTSGGTDTQYF. In DNA form, the CDR3 reads TGCAGTGCTACTAGGACTAGCGGGGGCACAGATACGCAGTATTTT.

The V and J genes are TRBV10-3 and TRBJ1-5, with D unclear. The V gene's germline CDR1 is ENHRY and CDR2 SYGVKD. The CDR3 covers 19 residues. The germline V and J ends were trimmed by 1 base and 1 base, with 20 bases remaining between them. The CDR3 region has the DNA TGTGCCATCAGTGAGTACCCCCCGGGAAGAATTTTAAGCAATCAGCCCCAGCATTTT. Protein: CAISEYPPGRILSNQPQHF.